The present T cell receptor (beta chain) was sequenced within a study of T cells in Graves' hyperthyroidism and ophthalmopathy. Study-level results: Blood also contained most expanded thyroid clonotypes above 0.001. The model foresaw ophthalmopathy a median around 6 months prior to onset.

The CDR3 totals 16 residues. Trimming took off 9 bases at V and 0 bases at J, with 20 bases between the two ends. CDR1 LNHDA and CDR2 SQIVND come from the germline V gene (reference sequence). The CDR3 regions of TCR beta were amplified from RNA transcripts. A first-round RT-PCR of the TCR CDR3 used the HTBI primer set. TCRdb reprocessed the multiplex PCR reads with MiXCR, giving one entry per CDR3 protein. Of approximately 380,000 distinct CDR3 sequences in the sample, 18% were seen once. Comments on this clonotype: Antigen: not known.

Sequencing was carried out using blood. This chain connects TRBV19 to TRBJ1-1, with D tentatively TRBD1 (5 bases). This receptor was obtained from a man aged 18 to 29 with Graves' ophthalmopathy. CDR3 DNA: TGTGCCAGCTCGACCTATAGGGACCGTTTGAACACTGAAGCTTTCTTT. Protein product: CASSTYRDRLNTEAFF.